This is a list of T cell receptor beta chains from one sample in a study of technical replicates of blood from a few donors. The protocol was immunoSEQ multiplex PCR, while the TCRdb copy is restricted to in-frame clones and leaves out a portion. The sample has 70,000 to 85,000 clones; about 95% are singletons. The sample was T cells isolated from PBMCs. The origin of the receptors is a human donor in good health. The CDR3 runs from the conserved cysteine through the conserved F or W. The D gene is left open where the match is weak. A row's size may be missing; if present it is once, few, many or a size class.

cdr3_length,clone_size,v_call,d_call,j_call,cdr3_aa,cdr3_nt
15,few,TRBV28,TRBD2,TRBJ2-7,CASTSPSSGVFEQYF,TGTGCCAGCACCTCTCCCTCTAGCGGGGTCTTCGAGCAGTACTTC
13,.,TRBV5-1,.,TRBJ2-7,CASSPGSRYEQYF,TGCGCCAGCAGTCCCGGGAGCCGCTACGAGCAGTACTTC
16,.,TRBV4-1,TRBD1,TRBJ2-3,CASSNLGRDRGYTQYF,TGCGCCAGCAGCAATCTTGGCCGGGACAGGGGGTATACGCAGTATTTT
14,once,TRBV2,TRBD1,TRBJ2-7,CASSAGTGEVEEYF,TGTGCCAGCAGTGCTGGGACAGGGGAGGTGGAGGAGTACTTC
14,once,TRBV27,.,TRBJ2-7,CASSEGDASYEQYF,TGTGCCAGCTCGGAGGGAGATGCCTCCTACGAGCAGTACTTC
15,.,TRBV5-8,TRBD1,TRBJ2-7,CASSWGQRTLGEQYF,TGTGCCAGCAGCTGGGGACAGCGCACTTTGGGTGAGCAGTACTTC
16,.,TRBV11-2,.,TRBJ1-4,CASSLVLRGGNEKLFF,TGTGCCAGCAGCTTAGTCCTGAGGGGAGGTAATGAAAAACTGTTTTTT
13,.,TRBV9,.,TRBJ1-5,CASSVGENQPQHF,TGTGCCAGCAGCGTAGGCGAGAATCAGCCCCAGCATTTT
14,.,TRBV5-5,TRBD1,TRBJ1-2,CASSLTGQGIGYTF,TGTGCCAGCAGCTTGACGGGACAGGGAATTGGCTACACCTTC
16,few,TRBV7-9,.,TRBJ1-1,CASSLASLVVGTEAFF,TGTGCCAGCAGCTTAGCATCCCTAGTGGTTGGCACTGAAGCTTTCTTT
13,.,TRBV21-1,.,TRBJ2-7,CASTLGHLYEQYF,TGTGCCAGCACCTTGGGACACCTTTACGAGCAGTACTTC
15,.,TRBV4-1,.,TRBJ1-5,CASSARTDDNQPQHF,TGCGCCAGCAGCGCAAGGACAGATGACAATCAGCCCCAGCATTTT
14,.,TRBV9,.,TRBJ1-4,CASSVAGRDEKLFF,TGTGCCAGCAGCGTAGCTGGGCGGGATGAAAAACTGTTTTTT
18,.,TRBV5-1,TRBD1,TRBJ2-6,CASRSWTGGRSGANVLTF,TGCGCCAGCCGTTCGTGGACAGGGGGAAGGTCTGGGGCCAACGTCCTGACTTTC
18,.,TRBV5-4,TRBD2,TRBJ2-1,CASSLAGLARSSYNEQFF,TGTGCCAGCAGCTTGGCGGGACTAGCGCGGAGCTCCTACAATGAGCAGTTCTTC
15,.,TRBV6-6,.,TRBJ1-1,CASSYTQPRNTEAFF,TGTGCCAGCAGTTACACACAGCCTCGGAACACTGAAGCTTTCTTT
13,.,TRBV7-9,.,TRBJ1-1,CASSFQVRAEAFF,TGTGCCAGCAGCTTCCAGGTCAGGGCTGAAGCTTTCTTT
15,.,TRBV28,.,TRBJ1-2,CASSATGVTNYGYTF,TGTGCCAGCAGCGCTACCGGGGTTACTAACTATGGCTACACCTTC
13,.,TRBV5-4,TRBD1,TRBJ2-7,CAIGQGPSGEQYF,TGTGCCATAGGACAGGGACCGTCGGGAGAGCAGTACTTC
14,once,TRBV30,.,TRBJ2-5,CAWSLRYLQETQYF,TGTGCCTGGAGCCTGAGGTATCTTCAAGAGACCCAGTACTTC
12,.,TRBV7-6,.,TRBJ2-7,CASSWVGSEQYF,TGTGCCAGCAGCTGGGTGGGCAGCGAGCAGTACTTC
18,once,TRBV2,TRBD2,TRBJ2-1,CASSEALGPSGDYNEQFF,TGTGCCAGCAGTGAAGCGCTCGGGCCTAGCGGGGATTACAATGAGCAGTTCTTC